This TCR beta chain is from a study of early T cells in non-severe SARS-CoV-2 infection. Background on the study: Sequencing used unsorted whole-blood bulk RNA, so chains lack pairing.

On this clonotype itself: The antigen is undetermined.

Individual cDNA molecules received unique molecular identifiers. TCRdb ran MiXCR on the 5' RACE reads and lists one entry per CDR3 protein. The sample has about 55,000 distinct CDR3 sequences, around 14% seen once. The CDR3 runs to 14 residues. The V gene lost 0 bases and the J gene lost 9 bases, with 9 bases spanning the gap. Study-wide results and caveats: Anti-spike CD8 responses were favored by VDJdb matching, which missed private and CD4 specificities.

This sequence originates from an adult who was a healthcare worker with PCR-confirmed SARS-CoV-2 infection or an uninfected control (not recorded which). This chain links TRBV12-3 or TRBV12-4 with TRBJ1-6, with unresolved D. The specimen comprised whole blood, sampled at baseline. The DNA for the CDR3 is TGTGCCAGCAGTTTAGCGCGGAGCTCTTCACCCCTCCACTTT. Translated, it gives CASSLARSSSPLHF.